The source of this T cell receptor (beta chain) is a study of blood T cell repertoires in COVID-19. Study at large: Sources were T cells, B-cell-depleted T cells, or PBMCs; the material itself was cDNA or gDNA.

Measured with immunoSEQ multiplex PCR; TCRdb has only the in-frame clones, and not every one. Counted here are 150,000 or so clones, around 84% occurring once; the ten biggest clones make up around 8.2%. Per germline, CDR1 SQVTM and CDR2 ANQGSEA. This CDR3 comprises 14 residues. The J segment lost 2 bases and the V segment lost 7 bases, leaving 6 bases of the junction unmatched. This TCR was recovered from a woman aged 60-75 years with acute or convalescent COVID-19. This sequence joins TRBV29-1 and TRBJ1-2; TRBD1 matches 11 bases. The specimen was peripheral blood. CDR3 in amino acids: CSAGQGAPNYGYTF. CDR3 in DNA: TGCAGCGCTGGACAGGGGGCACCAAACTATGGCTACACCTTC.